These T cell receptor beta chains were read from a single sample in a study of tumor-infiltrating lymphocytes in localized non-small cell lung cancer. The assay was immunoSEQ multiplex PCR, and TCRdb's table has in-frame clones only and misses some. Of roughly 9,900 clones listed, 63% are singletons. Material for sequencing was lung tumor tissue. All receptors derive from a human donor with non-small cell lung cancer. The CDR3 runs from the conserved cysteine through the conserved F or W. D genes are given only for firm matches. The size entry is marked missing in some rows and otherwise reads once, few, many or a size class.

abundance: -; j_gene: TRBJ2-1; d_gene: -; v_gene: TRBV18; CDR3nt: TGTGCCAGCTCACAAAGGAGAGGTCCGAATGAGCAGTTCTTC; CDR3aa: CASSQRRGPNEQFF
abundance: -; j_gene: TRBJ2-3; d_gene: -; v_gene: TRBV6-5; CDR3nt: TGTGCCACCAGGATGAACACAGATACGCAGTATTTT; CDR3aa: CATRMNTDTQYF
abundance: -; j_gene: TRBJ2-7; d_gene: TRBD2; v_gene: TRBV30; CDR3nt: TGTGCCTGGACGCGGGAGGGGTTCTCCTACGAGCAGTACTTC; CDR3aa: CAWTREGFSYEQYF
abundance: -; j_gene: TRBJ2-1; d_gene: -; v_gene: TRBV11-2; CDR3nt: TGTGCCAGCAGCTTAGTGGCGGTAATTGAGCAGTTCTTC; CDR3aa: CASSLVAVIEQFF
abundance: -; j_gene: TRBJ2-7; d_gene: -; v_gene: TRBV4-3; CDR3nt: TGCGCCAGCAGCATCGGAAGGAGCTACGAGCAGTACTTC; CDR3aa: CASSIGRSYEQYF
abundance: -; j_gene: TRBJ1-1; d_gene: TRBD1; v_gene: TRBV18; CDR3nt: TGTGCCAGCTCACCACCGTCGACAGGGTCGAACACTGAAGCTTTCTTT; CDR3aa: CASSPPSTGSNTEAFF
abundance: -; j_gene: TRBJ1-6; d_gene: -; v_gene: TRBV18; CDR3nt: TGTGCCAGCTCACCGAATAGAAATTCACCCCTCCACTTT; CDR3aa: CASSPNRNSPLHF
abundance: -; j_gene: TRBJ2-7; d_gene: -; v_gene: TRBV5-6; CDR3nt: TGTGCCAGCAGCTTGAAGGGGCTCTACGAGCAGTACTTC; CDR3aa: CASSLKGLYEQYF
abundance: medium-sized; j_gene: TRBJ2-1; d_gene: -; v_gene: TRBV12-5; CDR3nt: TGTGCTAGTGGTTTGAGCCGACTAGGGGGGATCTCCTACAATGAGCAGTTCTTC; CDR3aa: CASGLSRLGGISYNEQFF
abundance: -; j_gene: TRBJ2-7; d_gene: -; v_gene: TRBV12-2; CDR3nt: TGTGCCCACCCAAGAGGGGGCGAGCAGTACTTC; CDR3aa: CAHPRGGEQYF
abundance: few; j_gene: TRBJ1-1; d_gene: -; v_gene: TRBV7-2; CDR3nt: TGTGCCAGCAGCTTTAGTGATCAGGGCACTGAAGCTTTCTTT; CDR3aa: CASSFSDQGTEAFF
abundance: -; j_gene: TRBJ1-2; d_gene: -; v_gene: TRBV7-9; CDR3nt: TGTGCCAGCAGCTTAGTTGGTGACTATGGCTACACCTTC; CDR3aa: CASSLVGDYGYTF
abundance: medium-sized; j_gene: TRBJ2-7; d_gene: TRBD2; v_gene: TRBV15; CDR3nt: TGTGCCACCAGCAGGGGACTAGCGGGCTACGGCTCCTACGAGCAGTACTTC; CDR3aa: CATSRGLAGYGSYEQYF
abundance: -; j_gene: TRBJ1-5; d_gene: -; v_gene: TRBV5-1; CDR3nt: TGCGCCAGCAGCCTGGGGGTAGGGGGATATAGCAATCAGCCCCAGCATTTT; CDR3aa: CASSLGVGGYSNQPQHF
abundance: -; j_gene: TRBJ2-5; d_gene: -; v_gene: TRBV6-4; CDR3nt: TGTGCCAGCAGTAAGGGGTTCGGAGAGACCCAGTACTTC; CDR3aa: CASSKGFGETQYF
abundance: -; j_gene: TRBJ2-1; d_gene: -; v_gene: TRBV7-9; CDR3nt: TGTGCCAGCAGCCGCCGTGGGCCCGTAAGCAATGAGCAGTTCTTC; CDR3aa: CASSRRGPVSNEQFF
abundance: -; j_gene: TRBJ2-5; d_gene: -; v_gene: TRBV29-1; CDR3nt: TGCAGCGTTGAATCCGGACTCCACCTGGGGACCCAGTACTTC; CDR3aa: CSVESGLHLGTQYF
abundance: -; j_gene: TRBJ1-4; d_gene: -; v_gene: TRBV29-1; CDR3nt: TGCAGCGCCCTCCCTGATACAACTAATGAAAAACTGTTTTTT; CDR3aa: CSALPDTTNEKLFF
abundance: -; j_gene: TRBJ2-7; d_gene: -; v_gene: TRBV10-2; CDR3nt: TGCGCCACCAGGGACCTCTACGAGCAGTACTTC; CDR3aa: CATRDLYEQYF
abundance: -; j_gene: TRBJ2-7; d_gene: -; v_gene: TRBV6-1; CDR3nt: TGTGCCAGCAGTGTTTGGCGGATCTACGAGCAGTACTTC; CDR3aa: CASSVWRIYEQYF
abundance: -; j_gene: TRBJ1-2; d_gene: -; v_gene: TRBV6-1; CDR3nt: TGTGCCAGCAAATCCCTGTACAGTTTCGGCTACACCTTC; CDR3aa: CASKSLYSFGYTF
abundance: -; j_gene: TRBJ2-7; d_gene: -; v_gene: TRBV4-3; CDR3nt: TGCGCCAGCAGCTCAGTTGAGGGGCGCGAGCAGTACTTC; CDR3aa: CASSSVEGREQYF
abundance: few; j_gene: TRBJ1-5; d_gene: -; v_gene: TRBV5-8; CDR3nt: TGTGCCAGCAGCTTGCGATCACCCCGGCCCCAGCATTTT; CDR3aa: CASSLRSPRPQHF